What follows describes a single T cell receptor (beta chain). Its antigen is unknown. The record originates from a study of OX40 agonist ivuxolimab in advanced cancers. The wider study: Patients got intravenous ivuxolimab at 0.01 to 10 mg/kg every 2 weeks.

The study, taken as a whole, reports: At 0.1 to 3.0 mg/kg, clonal expansion of CD4+ and CD8+ blood T cells had occurred by week 6.

The V gene lost 0 bases and the J gene lost 0 bases, with 12 bases spanning the gap. CDR1 and CDR2 (germline): SGHRS, YFSETQ. The length of the CDR3 is 16 residues. Assay used: immunoSEQ multiplex PCR; TCRdb lists only in-frame clones, some missing. Among 80,000 to 85,000 clones, around 84% were seen once, and the ten largest hold around 6.3%. Source: CD4+ or CD8+ T cells sorted from blood, taken in a trial of the OX40 agonist ivuxolimab. V and J are TRBV5-1 and TRBJ1-1; D possibly corresponds to TRBD1 (6 bases). This clonotype was sampled from an adult with an advanced solid tumor such as melanoma, head and neck, liver or kidney cancer. The CDR3 region is CASSLAGGTMNTEAFF. CDR3 bases: TGCGCCAGCAGCTTGGCCGGGGGGACAATGAACACTGAAGCTTTCTTT. The variable domain in full, with the rest retrieved from reference TRBV5-1 and TRBJ1-1, is KAGVTQTPRYLIKTRGQQVTLSCSPISGHRSVSWYQQTPGQGLQFLFEYFSETQRNKGNFPGRFSGRQFSNSRSEMNVSTLELGDSALYLCASSLAGGTMNTEAFFGQGTRLTVV.